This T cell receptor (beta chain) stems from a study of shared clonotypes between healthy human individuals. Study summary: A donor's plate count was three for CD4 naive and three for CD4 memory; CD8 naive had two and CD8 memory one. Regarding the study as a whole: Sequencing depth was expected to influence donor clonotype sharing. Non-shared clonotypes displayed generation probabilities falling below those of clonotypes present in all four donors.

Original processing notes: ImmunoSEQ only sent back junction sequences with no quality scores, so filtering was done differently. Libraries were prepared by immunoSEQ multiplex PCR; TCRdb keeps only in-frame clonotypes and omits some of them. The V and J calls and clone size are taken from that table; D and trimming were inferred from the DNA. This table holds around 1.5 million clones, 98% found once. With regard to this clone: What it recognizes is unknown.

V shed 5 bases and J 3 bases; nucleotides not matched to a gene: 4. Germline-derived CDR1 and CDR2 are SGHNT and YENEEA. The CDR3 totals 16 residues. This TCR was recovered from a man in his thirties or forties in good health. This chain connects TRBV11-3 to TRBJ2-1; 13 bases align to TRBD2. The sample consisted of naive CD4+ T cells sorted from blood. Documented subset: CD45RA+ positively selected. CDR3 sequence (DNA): TGTGCCAGCAGCCCTAGGACTAGCGGGGGCTACAATGAGCAGTTCTTC. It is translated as CASSPRTSGGYNEQFF.